These T cell receptor beta chains were read from a single sample in a study of T cell responses to AZD1222 COVID-19 vaccine. The protocol was immunoSEQ multiplex PCR, while the TCRdb copy is restricted to in-frame clones and leaves out a portion. The sample contains approximately 77,000 clones, 80% to 90% of which appear only once. The sample in question was peripheral blood, obtained 28 days after the second AZD1222 dose. These receptors were collected from an adult who received the AZD1222 COVID-19 vaccine. Both conserved end residues are part of each CDR3. The D gene is left open where the match is weak. Only some rows state a clone size, as once, few, many or a class for expanded clones.

v_call	clone_size	j_call	d_call	cdr3_nt	cdr3_aa
TRBV24-1	.	TRBJ2-3	.	TGTGCCACCAGTGATCCGCCGGGTAGGGGGGTCGTAGATACGCAGTATTTT	CATSDPPGRGVVDTQYF
TRBV29-1	.	TRBJ2-1	.	TGCAGCGTTAAGGAGGAACATGAGCAGTTCTTC	CSVKEEHEQFF
TRBV27	.	TRBJ2-1	.	TGTGCCAGCAGTTTGGGGAGTCCGCCATACAATGAGCAGTTCTTC	CASSLGSPPYNEQFF
TRBV15	.	TRBJ1-4	.	TGTGCCACCACCCCGGGACCCCCGGGAGCTAATGAAAAACTGTTTTTT	CATTPGPPGANEKLFF
TRBV6-6	.	TRBJ2-7	TRBD1	TGTGCCAGAACCAGGACAGGGAAGTCTTACGAGCAGTACTTC	CARTRTGKSYEQYF
TRBV5-5	.	TRBJ2-1	.	TGTGCCAGCAGCTTGGGCGTCAGCTCCTACAATGAGCAGTTCTTC	CASSLGVSSYNEQFF
TRBV27	.	TRBJ1-1	.	TGTGCCAGCAGTTATAACTGGGGCACTGAAGCTTTCTTT	CASSYNWGTEAFF
TRBV24-1	.	TRBJ1-5	.	TGTGCCACCAGTGATAGCTATCAGCCCCAGCATTTT	CATSDSYQPQHF
TRBV2	.	TRBJ2-7	TRBD2	TGTGCCAGCAAGCGGGGGGCCTACGAGCAGTACTTC	CASKRGAYEQYF
TRBV11-2	once	TRBJ1-6	.	TGTGCCAGCAGCTCCAGACATGTATCACCCCTCCACTTT	CASSSRHVSPLHF
TRBV4-1	few	TRBJ2-1	.	TGCGCCAGCAGCCAATTGATGACAGCCAGCTCCTACAATGAGCAGTTCTTC	CASSQLMTASSYNEQFF
TRBV5-1	.	TRBJ1-3	.	TGCGCCAGCAGCTTGGCCCCCTCTGGAAACACCATATATTTT	CASSLAPSGNTIYF
TRBV6-4	.	TRBJ2-3	.	TGTGCCAGCAGTGAGGGGGTCGGGGGAGATACGCAGTATTTT	CASSEGVGGDTQYF
TRBV11-3	.	TRBJ2-5	.	TGTGCCAGCAGCTTAGGGTCTAGAGCGTCTGAGGAGACCCAGTACTTC	CASSLGSRASEETQYF
TRBV6-5	.	TRBJ1-2	.	TGTGCCAGCAGCGGGATCACGGACAGTAACTATGGCTACACCTTC	CASSGITDSNYGYTF
TRBV7-3	.	TRBJ2-1	TRBD2	TGTGCCAGCAGCTTACGGCCGGGACTAGCTAACAATGAGCAGTTCTTC	CASSLRPGLANNEQFF
TRBV5-1	.	TRBJ1-4	.	TGCGCCAGCAGCTTGGACAGGGCCCAAAATGAAAAACTGTTTTTT	CASSLDRAQNEKLFF
TRBV19	few	TRBJ1-2	TRBD1	TGTGCCAGTAGTAAGGGACAGGTGGCAAACTATGGCTACACCTTC	CASSKGQVANYGYTF
TRBV5-4	.	TRBJ2-5	.	TGTGCCAGCAGCTTGGCTCCTACAGGTCAAGAGACCCAGTACTTC	CASSLAPTGQETQYF
TRBV19	.	TRBJ1-2	.	TGTGCCAGTAGGGACTTCGGGACTCGGAACTATGGCTACACCTTC	CASRDFGTRNYGYTF
TRBV12-3/TRBV12-4	.	TRBJ1-6	.	TGTGCCAGCAGTTCGGGATCACCCCTCCACTTT	CASSSGSPLHF
TRBV7-2	.	TRBJ1-1	.	TGTGCAACCACCTTCTCCGGGGGAAACACTGAAGCTTTCTTT	CATTFSGGNTEAFF
TRBV6-5	few	TRBJ2-3	.	TGTGCCAGCAGTTACGGGGGTAGCACAGATACGCAGTATTTT	CASSYGGSTDTQYF
TRBV5-1	.	TRBJ2-1	TRBD2	TGCGCCAGCAGCTTGGGACTAGCGGGGGATGAGCAGTTCTTC	CASSLGLAGDEQFF
TRBV11-2	.	TRBJ2-7	.	TGTGCCAGCAGCTTGGGAAGCTCCTACGAGCAGTACTTC	CASSLGSSYEQYF
TRBV20-1	.	TRBJ2-1	TRBD2	TGCAGTGCTAGTGTTATAGCGGGAGAATCCTACAATGAGCAGTTCTTC	CSASVIAGESYNEQFF
TRBV19	.	TRBJ1-1	.	TGTGCCAGTATCCCTTCAGGGAACAGCAACACTGAAGCTTTCTTT	CASIPSGNSNTEAFF
TRBV7-3	.	TRBJ1-5	.	TGTGCCAGCAGCTTAAGCTATAGCAATCAGCCCCAGCATTTT	CASSLSYSNQPQHF
TRBV30	.	TRBJ2-7	TRBD2	TGTGCCGGGCGATGGGGAGCGGGAATCTACGAGCAGTACTTC	CAGRWGAGIYEQYF
TRBV28	.	TRBJ1-2	.	TGTGCCCTTGGGTTCGGCTATGGCTACACCTTC	CALGFGYGYTF
TRBV6-6	.	TRBJ1-5	.	TGTGCCAGCAGTTACGGGGATTCTCAGCCCCAGCATTTT	CASSYGDSQPQHF
TRBV19	.	TRBJ2-2	.	TGTGCCAGTAGTATCTTTGACAGGCGGAACACCGGGGAGCTGTTTTTT	CASSIFDRRNTGELFF
TRBV30	.	TRBJ1-3	.	TGTGCCTGGAGTGTAACGGATGCGGTTAGCTCTGGAAACACCATATATTTT	CAWSVTDAVSSGNTIYF
TRBV18	.	TRBJ2-7	.	TGTGCCAGCTCACCGGACCCCGCAGGAGGCGAGCAGTACTTC	CASSPDPAGGEQYF
TRBV27	once	TRBJ2-1	.	TGTGCCAGCAGTTTTATTTCGGGGCCCTACAATGAGCAGTTCTTC	CASSFISGPYNEQFF
TRBV10-2	.	TRBJ1-5	TRBD1	TGCGCCAGCAGTGAGTCAGGGGGCGTCAATCAGCCCCAGCATTTT	CASSESGGVNQPQHF
TRBV30	.	TRBJ1-2	TRBD1	TGTGCCTGGGGAAGACAGGGTTACGACTATGGCTACACCTTC	CAWGRQGYDYGYTF
TRBV5-1	.	TRBJ1-4	.	TGCGCCAGCAGGTTATCAGGGGTGACTAATGAAAAACTGTTTTTT	CASRLSGVTNEKLFF
TRBV30	once	TRBJ2-1	TRBD2	TGTGCAATAGCGGGGGGGTACAATGAGCAGTTCTTC	CAIAGGYNEQFF
TRBV19	.	TRBJ2-5	TRBD2	TGTGCCAGTAGTACGGGACTAGCGGAGACCCAGTACTTC	CASSTGLAETQYF
TRBV6-5	once	TRBJ2-7	TRBD1	TGTGCCAGCAGCGGGACAGGGCAGTCGTACGAGCAGTACTTC	CASSGTGQSYEQYF
TRBV24-1	.	TRBJ1-2	.	TGTGCCACCAGTGCCGACGGATATGGCTACACCTTC	CATSADGYGYTF
TRBV15	.	TRBJ2-7	.	TGTGCCACCAGCAGAGGTGGGAGCTCCTACGAGCAGTACTTC	CATSRGGSSYEQYF
TRBV18	.	TRBJ2-7	TRBD2	TGTGCCAGCTCGCCCGGGACTAGCGCTCAGTACGAGCAGTACTTC	CASSPGTSAQYEQYF
TRBV6-5	.	TRBJ2-7	TRBD1	TGTGCCAGCAGTCGGGACAGGGGTAACTACGAGCAGTACTTC	CASSRDRGNYEQYF
TRBV18	.	TRBJ1-1	.	TGTGCCAGCTCACCACCGTGGGCAGGGAAGAACACTGAAGCTTTCTTT	CASSPPWAGKNTEAFF
TRBV30	.	TRBJ1-2	.	TGTGCCTGGTCGGGTCGGGGTTGGCCCGGCTATGGCTACACCTTC	CAWSGRGWPGYGYTF